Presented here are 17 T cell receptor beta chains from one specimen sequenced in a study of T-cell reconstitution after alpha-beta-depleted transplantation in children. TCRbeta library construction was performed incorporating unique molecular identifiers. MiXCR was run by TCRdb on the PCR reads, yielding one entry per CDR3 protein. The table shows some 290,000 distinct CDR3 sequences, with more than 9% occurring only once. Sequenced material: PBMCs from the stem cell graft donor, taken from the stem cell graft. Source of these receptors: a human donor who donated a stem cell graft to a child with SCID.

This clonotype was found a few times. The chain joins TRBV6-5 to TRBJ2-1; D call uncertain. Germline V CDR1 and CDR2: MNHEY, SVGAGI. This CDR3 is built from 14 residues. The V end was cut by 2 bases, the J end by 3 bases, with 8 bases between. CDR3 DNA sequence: TGTGCCAGCAGTTACGGTGGAAACTACAATGAGCAGTTCTTC. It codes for CASSYGGNYNEQFF.

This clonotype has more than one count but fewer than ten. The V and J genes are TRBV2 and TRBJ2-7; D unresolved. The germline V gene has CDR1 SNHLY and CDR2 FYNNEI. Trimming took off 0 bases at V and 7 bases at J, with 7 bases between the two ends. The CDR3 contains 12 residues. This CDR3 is CASSEASGEQYF. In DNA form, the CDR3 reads TGTGCCAGCAGTGAAGCTTCGGGTGAGCAGTACTTC.

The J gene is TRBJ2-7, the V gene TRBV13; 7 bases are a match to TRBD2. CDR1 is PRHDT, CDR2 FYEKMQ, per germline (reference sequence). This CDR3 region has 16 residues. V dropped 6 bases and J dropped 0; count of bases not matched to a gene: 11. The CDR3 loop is CASSIRGGSSSYEQYF. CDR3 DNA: TGTGCCAGCAGTATCCGCGGGGGATCATCCTCCTACGAGCAGTACTTC.

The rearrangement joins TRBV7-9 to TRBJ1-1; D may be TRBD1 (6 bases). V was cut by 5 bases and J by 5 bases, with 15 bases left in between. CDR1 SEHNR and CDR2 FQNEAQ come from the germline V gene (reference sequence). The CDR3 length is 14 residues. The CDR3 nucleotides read TGTGCCAGCAGCCCTTCGGTTCAGGGGACTGAAGCTTTCTTT. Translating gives CASSPSVQGTEAFF.

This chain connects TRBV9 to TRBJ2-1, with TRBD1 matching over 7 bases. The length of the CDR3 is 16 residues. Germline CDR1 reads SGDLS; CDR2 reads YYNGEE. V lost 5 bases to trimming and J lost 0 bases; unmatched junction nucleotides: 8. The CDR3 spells CASSASGTDSYNEQFF. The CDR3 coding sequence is TGTGCCAGCAGTGCTTCCGGGACAGACTCCTACAATGAGCAGTTCTTC.

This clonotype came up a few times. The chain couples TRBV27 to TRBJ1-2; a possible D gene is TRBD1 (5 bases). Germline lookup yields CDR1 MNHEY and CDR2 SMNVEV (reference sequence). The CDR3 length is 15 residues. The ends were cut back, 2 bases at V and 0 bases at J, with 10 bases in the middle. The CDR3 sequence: CASSLRGRSNYGYTF. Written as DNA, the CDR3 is TGTGCCAGCAGTTTAAGGGGTCGGTCTAACTATGGCTACACCTTC.

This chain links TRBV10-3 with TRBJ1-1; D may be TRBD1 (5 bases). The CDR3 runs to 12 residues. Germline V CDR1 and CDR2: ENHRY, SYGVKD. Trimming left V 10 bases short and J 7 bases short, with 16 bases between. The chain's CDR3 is CATSGESVEAFF. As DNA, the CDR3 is TGTGCCACCTCGGGGGAATCGGTTGAAGCTTTCTTT.

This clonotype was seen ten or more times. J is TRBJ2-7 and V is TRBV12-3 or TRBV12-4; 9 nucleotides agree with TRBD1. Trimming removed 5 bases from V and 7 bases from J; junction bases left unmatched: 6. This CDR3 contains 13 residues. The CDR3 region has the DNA TGTGCCAGCAGTCCGGGACAGGGAGAGGAGCAGTACTTC. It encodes CASSPGQGEEQYF.

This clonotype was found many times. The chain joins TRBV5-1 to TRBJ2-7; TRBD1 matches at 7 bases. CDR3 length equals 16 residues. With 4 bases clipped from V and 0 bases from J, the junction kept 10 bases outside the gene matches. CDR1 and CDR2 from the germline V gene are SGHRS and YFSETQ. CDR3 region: CASSPIWTGLSYEQYF. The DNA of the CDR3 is TGCGCCAGCAGCCCCATTTGGACAGGTCTCTCCTACGAGCAGTACTTC.

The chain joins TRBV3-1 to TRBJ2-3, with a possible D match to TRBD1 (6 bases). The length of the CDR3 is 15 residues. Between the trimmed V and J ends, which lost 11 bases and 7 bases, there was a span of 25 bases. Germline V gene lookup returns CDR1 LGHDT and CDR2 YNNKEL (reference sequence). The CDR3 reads CACSKEVTGTHTQYF. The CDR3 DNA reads TGTGCCTGCTCCAAGGAGGTCACTGGGACACATACGCAGTATTTT.

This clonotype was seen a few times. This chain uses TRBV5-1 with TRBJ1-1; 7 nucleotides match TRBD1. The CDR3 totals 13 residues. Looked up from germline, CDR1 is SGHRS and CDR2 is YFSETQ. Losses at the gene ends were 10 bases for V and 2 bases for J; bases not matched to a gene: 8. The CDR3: CAVKTGTNTEAFF. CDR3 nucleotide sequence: TGCGCCGTCAAGACAGGGACTAACACTGAAGCTTTCTTT.

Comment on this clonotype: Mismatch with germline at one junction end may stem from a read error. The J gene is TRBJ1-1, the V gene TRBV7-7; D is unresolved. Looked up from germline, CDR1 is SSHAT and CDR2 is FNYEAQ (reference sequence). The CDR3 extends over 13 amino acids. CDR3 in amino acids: CASSLAFNTEAFF. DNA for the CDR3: TGTGCTAGCAGCTTAGCGTTTAACACTGAAGCTTTCTTT.

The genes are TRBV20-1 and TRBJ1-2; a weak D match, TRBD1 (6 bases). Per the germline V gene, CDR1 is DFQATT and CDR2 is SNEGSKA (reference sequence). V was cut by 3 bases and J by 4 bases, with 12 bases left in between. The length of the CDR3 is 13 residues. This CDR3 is CSARDSGVYGYTF. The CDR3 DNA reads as TGCAGTGCTAGGGACAGTGGTGTCTATGGCTACACCTTC.

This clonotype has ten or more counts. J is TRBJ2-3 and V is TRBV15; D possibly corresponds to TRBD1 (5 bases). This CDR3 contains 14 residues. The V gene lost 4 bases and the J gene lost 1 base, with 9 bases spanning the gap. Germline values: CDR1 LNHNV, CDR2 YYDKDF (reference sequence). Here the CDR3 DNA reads TGTGCCACCAGCATATTGACAGGCACAGATACGCAGTATTTT. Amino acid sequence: CATSILTGTDTQYF.

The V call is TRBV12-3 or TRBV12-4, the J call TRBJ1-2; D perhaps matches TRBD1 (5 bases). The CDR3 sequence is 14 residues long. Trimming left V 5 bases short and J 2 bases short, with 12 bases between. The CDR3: CASSPGTNNYGYTF. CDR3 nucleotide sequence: TGTGCCAGCAGTCCAGGGACTAACAACTATGGCTACACCTTC.

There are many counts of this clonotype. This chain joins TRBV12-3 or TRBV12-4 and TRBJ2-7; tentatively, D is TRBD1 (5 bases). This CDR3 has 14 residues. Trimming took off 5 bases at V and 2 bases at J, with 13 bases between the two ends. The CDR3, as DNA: TGTGCCAGCAGTCCCATGGGGCTACCCTACGAGCAGTACTTC. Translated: CASSPMGLPYEQYF.

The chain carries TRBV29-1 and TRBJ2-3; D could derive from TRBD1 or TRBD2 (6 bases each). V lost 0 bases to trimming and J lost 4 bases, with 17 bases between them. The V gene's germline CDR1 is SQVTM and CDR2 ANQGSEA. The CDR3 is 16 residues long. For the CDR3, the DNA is TGCAGCGTTGAAGAAGGCGGGCCAGGGGAGGCAGATACGCAGTATTTT. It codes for CSVEEGGPGEADTQYF.